This TCR beta chain was captured in a study of blood T cells in healthy people across ages. The extraction recovered at least 5 micrograms of total RNA per sample. The second PCR ran about 7 to 12 cycles with a sample-barcoded 5' primer and J-beta primers. Each cDNA molecule received a tag from a template-switch adaptor that had 12 random nucleotides. A single record per CDR3 protein comes from TCRdb applying MiXCR to the 5' RACE reads. The sample includes hundreds of thousands of distinct CDR3 sequences, more than 35% of them seen just once. The germline CDR1 and CDR2 sequences are SGHTA and FQGNSA. Between the trimmed V and J ends, which lost 0 bases and 0 bases, there was a span of 10 bases. CDR3 length: 16 residues. Findings and limits, study-wide: Unsorted PBMC input precluded a conclusive naive versus antigen-experienced comparison. The percentage of naive T cells correlated strongly with TCR beta diversity.

This clonotype was picked up many times. Its antigen is undetermined. Sequencing input: blood. The chain carries TRBV7-2 and TRBJ2-3; D is unclear. This clonotype was sampled from a man older than 75 in good health. The CDR3 nucleotides read TGTGCCAGCAGCTTAGCGCCTGTCCCTAGCACAGATACGCAGTATTTT. Its translation is CASSLAPVPSTDTQYF.